The source of this T cell receptor beta chain is a study of OX40 agonist ivuxolimab in advanced cancers. Looking at the study overall: With a range of roughly 23 to 90, age averaged roughly 60 years, and 65% to 90% were male. Enrollees could have had prior anti-PD-1, anti-PD-L1 or anti-CTLA-4 therapy, which about 40% had received. Study conclusions and caveats: Dose levels from 0.1 to 3.0 mg/kg saw CD4+ and CD8+ blood T cells expand clonally by week 6. Among expanded peripheral T cells, antigen specificity went undetermined.

Clones were read by immunoSEQ multiplex PCR, and TCRdb kept only the in-frame ones, dropping some. The sample includes 48,000 or so clones, more than 75% of them seen just once. Trimming cost V 0 bases and J 5 bases, with 11 bases left between them. Germline CDR1 is SGHRS and CDR2 is YFSETQ. The CDR3 extends over 14 amino acids. In the case of this clone: The antigen remains undetermined.

The source was CD4+ or CD8+ T cells sorted from blood, collected in a trial of the OX40 agonist ivuxolimab. This clonotype was sampled from an adult with an advanced solid tumor such as melanoma, head and neck, liver or kidney cancer. The chain is built from TRBV5-1 and TRBJ1-1, with D possibly being TRBD1 (6 bases). Written as DNA, the CDR3 is TGCGCCAGCAGCTTGGGGGGGCCCATAACTGAAGCTTTCTTT. This gives the protein CASSLGGPITEAFF.